Listed below are T cell receptor beta chains from one sample, sequenced in a study of cytomegalovirus exposure and HLA in healthy donors. The repertoire was sequenced with immunoSEQ multiplex PCR; TCRdb's copy has only in-frame clones and lacks some. The sample includes around 110,000 clones, 79% of them seen just once. The sequencing input was PBMCs. The receptor source for this set is a man aged 25-45 years in good health and CMV-seropositive. The CDR3 runs from the conserved cysteine through the conserved F or W. The order of the fields is J gene, clone size, D gene, V gene, CDR3 protein, CDR3 DNA. A D gene is named only where the DNA matches it firmly. The size entry is marked missing in some rows and otherwise reads once, few, many or a size class.

TRBJ2-7 | - | - | TRBV9 | CASSAQGRGPYEQYF | TGTGCCAGCAGCGCCCAGGGGAGGGGACCCTACGAGCAGTACTTC
TRBJ1-2 | - | - | TRBV6-7 | CASSCHNLTNYGYTF | TGTGCCAGCAGTTGCCACAACCTTACTAACTATGGCTACACCTTC
TRBJ2-1 | - | - | TRBV7-9 | CASSKGGQVNEQFF | TGTGCCAGCAGCAAGGGGGGGCAGGTCAATGAGCAGTTCTTC
TRBJ2-7 | - | TRBD2 | TRBV29-1 | CSVRGTSSYEQYF | TGCAGCGTGCGCGGGACTAGCAGCTACGAGCAGTACTTC
TRBJ2-7 | - | - | TRBV9 | CASSEGSGAGVRYEQYF | TGTGCCAGCAGCGAGGGTTCAGGGGCGGGAGTCAGGTACGAGCAGTACTTC
TRBJ2-2 | few | TRBD2 | TRBV4-3 | CASSQEPFASGATGELFF | TGCGCCAGCAGCCAAGAACCCTTCGCTAGCGGAGCCACCGGGGAGCTGTTTTTT
TRBJ1-1 | - | - | TRBV7-9 | CANDRPNTEAFF | TGTGCCAACGACAGGCCGAACACTGAAGCTTTCTTT
TRBJ2-3 | - | TRBD2 | TRBV7-2 | CASSLLAGKRRTDTQYF | TGTGCCAGCAGCTTACTAGCGGGCAAACGTCGCACAGATACGCAGTATTTT
TRBJ1-6 | - | - | TRBV5-1 | CASSQREAFNSPLHF | TGCGCCAGCAGTCAACGGGAGGCGTTCAATTCACCCCTCCACTTT
TRBJ2-3 | - | TRBD2 | TRBV9 | CASSVSGGGADTQYF | TGTGCCAGCAGCGTTTCGGGGGGTGGGGCAGATACGCAGTATTTT
TRBJ2-7 | - | TRBD2 | TRBV29-1 | CSVPSGRAFEQYF | TGCAGCGTACCTAGCGGGAGGGCGTTCGAGCAGTACTTC
TRBJ2-5 | - | TRBD2 | TRBV19 | CASRRSGGLQETQYF | TGTGCCAGTAGGCGTAGCGGGGGGTTACAAGAGACCCAGTACTTC
TRBJ1-4 | few | TRBD1 | TRBV28 | CASTESTGEEKLFF | TGTGCCAGCACCGAATCGACAGGGGAGGAAAAACTGTTTTTT
TRBJ1-1 | - | - | TRBV27 | CASSLTLGGNTEAFF | TGTGCCAGCAGTCTTACCCTCGGAGGAAACACTGAAGCTTTCTTT
TRBJ2-3 | - | TRBD2 | TRBV5-4 | CASSPTSGGGGDTQYF | TGTGCCAGCAGCCCGACTAGCGGAGGGGGGGGAGATACGCAGTATTTT
TRBJ2-3 | - | - | TRBV4-3 | CASSQEGLGGTQYF | TGCGCCAGCAGCCAAGAGGGACTCGGGGGTACGCAGTATTTT
TRBJ2-5 | few | TRBD2 | TRBV28 | CASSTLGGSGRNLETQYF | TGTGCCAGCAGCACACTGGGTGGTAGCGGGAGAAATTTAGAGACCCAGTACTTC
TRBJ1-4 | - | TRBD1 | TRBV7-6 | CASSLTFRGLNEKLFF | TGTGCCAGCAGCTTAACTTTCAGGGGGTTGAATGAAAAACTGTTTTTT
TRBJ2-3 | - | TRBD2 | TRBV5-4 | CASSLTTSADTQYF | TGTGCCAGCAGCTTGACAACTAGCGCAGATACGCAGTATTTT
TRBJ2-7 | - | - | TRBV6-6 | CASSQDPFTGEQYF | TGTGCCAGCAGCCAAGATCCATTTACGGGCGAGCAGTACTTC
TRBJ1-3 | once | TRBD1 | TRBV4-3 | CASSQDWGQVFGNTIYF | TGCGCCAGCAGCCAAGATTGGGGACAGGTCTTCGGAAACACCATATATTTT
TRBJ2-5 | - | TRBD2 | TRBV7-6 | CASSSWTSRETQYF | TGTGCCAGCAGCTCCTGGACTAGTCGAGAGACCCAGTACTTC
TRBJ2-7 | once | - | TRBV11-2 | CASSLGGYTSYEQYF | TGTGCCAGCAGCTTAGGAGGTTACACCTCCTACGAGCAGTACTTC
TRBJ1-1 | - | - | TRBV27 | CASSFVRGTEAFF | TGTGCCAGCAGTTTTGTCAGGGGCACTGAAGCTTTCTTT
TRBJ2-1 | - | TRBD2 | TRBV9 | CASSETLAGTYNEQFF | TGTGCCAGCAGCGAGACCCTAGCGGGGACCTACAATGAGCAGTTCTTC
TRBJ2-5 | - | - | TRBV15 | CATSRRHTEAQTQYF | TGTGCCACCAGCAGGCGACATACGGAGGCGCAGACCCAGTACTTC
TRBJ2-7 | once | TRBD1 | TRBV29-1 | CSASGQGRDEQYF | TGCAGCGCGTCGGGACAGGGGAGAGACGAGCAGTACTTC
TRBJ1-2 | - | TRBD1 | TRBV18 | CASSPRQGSNYGYTF | TGTGCCAGCTCACCGAGACAGGGGTCCAACTATGGCTACACCTTC
TRBJ2-2 | - | - | TRBV6-1 | CASSGPPEAGELFF | TGTGCCAGCAGTGGGCCGCCTGAAGCCGGGGAGCTGTTTTTT
TRBJ2-7 | once | TRBD2 | TRBV27 | CASSLSESLLAALLSPSYEQYF | TGTGCCAGCAGTTTATCTGAATCCCTACTAGCGGCATTACTCAGCCCCTCCTACGAGCAGTACTTC
TRBJ2-4 | - | TRBD1 | TRBV7-3 | CASSLTGTGRAKNSQYF | TGTGCCAGCAGCCTAACCGGGACAGGGCGGGCCAAAAACAGTCAGTACTTC
TRBJ1-1 | - | - | TRBV9 | CASSVVGGPRDTEAFF | TGTGCCAGCAGCGTAGTCGGGGGGCCAAGGGACACTGAAGCTTTCTTT
TRBJ2-5 | - | - | TRBV7-2 | CASTQSPGQETQYF | TGTGCCAGCACCCAATCGCCGGGCCAAGAGACCCAGTACTTC
TRBJ2-7 | - | TRBD1 | TRBV19 | CASSPDRVVYEQYF | TGTGCCAGTAGTCCTGACAGGGTGGTTTACGAGCAGTACTTC
TRBJ2-7 | - | - | TRBV11-2 | CASSLAADSSYEQYF | TGTGCCAGCAGCTTAGCGGCCGACAGCTCCTACGAGCAGTACTTC
TRBJ2-2 | - | TRBD2 | TRBV14 | CASSQELAGVTGELFF | TGTGCCAGCAGCCAAGAACTAGCGGGAGTCACCGGGGAGCTGTTTTTT
TRBJ2-2 | - | TRBD1 | TRBV28 | CASSWGQGNTGELFF | TGTGCCAGCAGCTGGGGACAGGGGAACACCGGGGAGCTGTTTTTT
TRBJ2-7 | - | TRBD1 | TRBV10-3 | CAISESAGGYAYEQYF | TGTGCCATCAGTGAGTCGGCAGGGGGCTATGCCTACGAGCAGTACTTC
TRBJ2-7 | - | TRBD1 | TRBV13 | CASSSRDRGLVEQYF | TGTGCCAGCAGCTCCCGGGACAGGGGTCTCGTGGAGCAGTACTTC